These 27 T cell receptor beta chains share one sample of origin, sequenced in a study of cytomegalovirus exposure and HLA in healthy donors. 13 Jbeta primers and 60 Vbeta primers were used for the PCR. Sequenced by immunoSEQ multiplex PCR; TCRdb stores in-frame clones only, minus some. The table has more than 120,000 clones, 82% seen once. What was sequenced was PBMCs. All receptors derive from a male donor in good health and CMV-seronegative.

The J gene is TRBJ1-1, the V gene TRBV6-5, with D uncertain. V was clipped by 5 bases and J by 6 bases, with 16 bases between them. This CDR3 is built from 14 residues. Per germline, CDR1 MNHEY and CDR2 SVGAGI. The CDR3 loop reads CASSTGDWYSEAFF. CDR3 DNA sequence: TGTGCCAGCAGTACCGGGGATTGGTATTCTGAAGCTTTCTTT.

V usage is TRBV6-5 and J usage is TRBJ2-7; tentatively, D is TRBD2 (5 bases). Trimming took 2 bases from V and 2 from J, leaving 10 bases between them. Germline-derived CDR1 and CDR2 are MNHEY and SVGAGI. The CDR3 spans 14 residues. In DNA, the CDR3 is TGTGCCAGCAGTTACGACGGGAAACCCTACGAGCAGTACTTC. Protein sequence: CASSYDGKPYEQYF.

This clone was recorded only once. The chain uses TRBV6-5 and TRBJ2-5; D might be TRBD1 (6 bases). The closer fit of TRBJ2-7 to the DNA end suggests the J call may be wrong. CDR1 is MNHEY and CDR2 is SVGAGI in the germline V gene. The CDR3 spans 14 residues. CDR3 DNA sequence: TGTGCCAGCAGACAGGGACCAGCCTTCTACGAGCAGTACTTC. The encoded protein is CASRQGPAFYEQYF.

The gene calls are TRBV18 and TRBJ2-7, with 8 positions matching TRBD2. Germline V gene sequence: CDR1 KGHSH, CDR2 LQKENI. V dropped 2 bases and J dropped 2; count of bases not matched to a gene: 2. CDR3 length equals 14 residues. The CDR3 region is CASSPTSGAYEQYF. The CDR3 bases are TGTGCCAGCTCACCAACTAGCGGTGCCTACGAGCAGTACTTC. Based on the CDR3 plus reference TRBV18 and TRBJ2-7, the full variable domain is NAGVMQNPRHLVRRRGQEARLRCSPMKGHSHVYWYRQLPEEGLKFMVYLQKENIIDESGMPKERFSAEFPKEGPSILRIQQVVRGDSAAYFCASSPTSGAYEQYFGPGTRLTVT.

The rearrangement links TRBV27 to TRBJ2-2, with D perhaps TRBD1 (5 bases). Germline CDR1 is MNHEY and CDR2 is SMNVEV (reference sequence). V was cut by 5 bases and J by 2 bases, with 9 bases left in between. This CDR3 contains 14 residues. The CDR3 DNA is TGTGCCAGCAGTACGACAGAAAACACCGGGGAGCTGTTTTTT. Translated: CASSTTENTGELFF.

This chain connects TRBV7-3 to TRBJ2-1; the D gene is possibly TRBD1 (6 bases). The germline gives CDR1 SGHTA, CDR2 FQGTGA. This CDR3 is built from 14 residues. With 5 bases removed from V and 9 bases from J, the gap between germline ends came to 17 bases. The CDR3 spells CASSPLGAGTEQFF. CDR3 DNA sequence: TGTGCCAGCAGCCCCCTGGGGGCTGGCACTGAGCAGTTCTTC.

This rearrangement joins TRBV7-9 to TRBJ1-4; D gene ambiguous. CDR1 and CDR2 from the germline V gene are SEHNR and FQNEAQ (reference sequence). The CDR3 consists of 14 residues. Trimming shortened V by 1 base and J by 8 bases, and 11 bases separated the two germline ends. The CDR3 DNA sequence: TGTGCCAGCAGCTTAGTTCCGGGGAGGGAAAAACTGTTTTTT. It encodes CASSLVPGREKLFF. Variable domain in full (rest from reference TRBV7-9 and TRBJ1-4): DTGVSQNPRHKITKRGQNVTFRCDPISEHNRLYWYRQTLGQGPEFLTYFQNEAQLEKSRLLSDRFSAERPKGSFSTLEIQRTEQGDSAMYLCASSLVPGREKLFFGSGTQLSVL.

The chain combines TRBV29-1 with TRBJ2-7; 8 nucleotides line up with TRBD1. The CDR3 is 12 residues long. The V segment lost 4 bases and the J segment 5 bases; nucleotides outside the gene matches: 4. Germline V gene sequence: CDR1 SQVTM, CDR2 ANQGSEA. The CDR3 loop is CSVVPGGDEQYF. The CDR3 DNA reads TGCAGCGTTGTTCCAGGGGGCGACGAGCAGTACTTC.

This rearrangement joins TRBV11-2 to TRBJ2-7, with D perhaps matching TRBD1 (7 bases). The CDR3 runs to 15 residues. Germline loops: CDR1 SGHAT, CDR2 FQNNGV. V lost 1 base and J 4 bases, leaving 14 bases between the germline ends. CDR3 residues: CASSLGRGQSYEQYF. In DNA, the CDR3 is TGTGCCAGCAGCTTAGGGAGGGGACAGAGTTACGAGCAGTACTTC.

About this clone itself: This CDR3 is also generated by other DNA sequences in the sample. The chain couples TRBV7-6 to TRBJ2-1; 12 nucleotides align to TRBD2. The CDR3 is made up of 16 amino acids. V lost 1 base, J lost 4 bases, and 2 bases stayed unmatched. Germline assignment: CDR1 SGHVS and CDR2 FNYEAQ. This CDR3 is CASSLGLAGEYNEQFF. CDR3 sequence (DNA): TGTGCCAGCAGCTTAGGACTAGCGGGAGAGTACAATGAGCAGTTCTTC.

The rearrangement joins TRBV29-1 to TRBJ2-7; D is undetermined. The CDR3 is 12 residues long. V dropped 6 bases and J dropped 0 bases, with 9 bases sitting between them. Germline V CDR1 and CDR2: SQVTM, ANQGSEA. The CDR3 spells CSVARSSYEQYF. Here the CDR3 DNA reads TGCAGCGTAGCGAGGAGCTCCTACGAGCAGTACTTC.

This clone has only one observation. The chain's CDR3 is CAWSSGGYGYTF. The CDR3 DNA reads as TGTGCCTGGAGTTCGGGTGGCTATGGCTACACCTTC. This chain links TRBV30 with TRBJ1-2; D gene ambiguous. V lost 2 bases to trimming and J lost 4 bases, with 8 bases between them. The V gene's germline CDR1 is GTSNPN and CDR2 SVGIG (reference sequence). The CDR3 has 12 amino acids. Supplemented by reference TRBV30 and TRBJ1-2, the full variable domain reads SQTIHQWPATLVQPVGSPLSLECTVEGTSNPNLYWYRQAAGRGLQLLFYSVGIGQISSEVPQNLSASRPQDRQFILSSKKLLLSDSGFYLCAWSSGGYGYTFGSGTRLTVV.

A single count supports this clone. The gene calls are TRBV9 and TRBJ2-3; 9 bases fit TRBD2. V trimming: 1 base; J trimming: 2 bases; junction bases outside the gene matches: 11. From germline, CDR1 is SGDLS and CDR2 YYNGEE. The CDR3 length is 18 residues. CDR3 DNA: TGTGCCAGCAGCGTACCAAAGTTTTCTAGCGGGAACACAGATACGCAGTATTTT. Translation: CASSVPKFSSGNTDTQYF.

This clone was picked up one time. The V and J genes are TRBV27 and TRBJ2-1; maybe TRBD2 (5 bases). V lost 5 bases and J 5 bases, leaving 16 bases between the germline ends. The CDR3 length is 15 residues. In germline, CDR1 is MNHEY, CDR2 SMNVEV (reference sequence). This CDR3 is CASSLVLGFHNEQFF. In nucleotides, the CDR3 is TGTGCCAGCAGTCTAGTACTAGGTTTTCACAATGAGCAGTTCTTC.

CDR3 amino acids: CASKSPIENTGELFF. In DNA form, the CDR3 reads TGTGCCAGCAAGTCGCCAATAGAAAACACCGGGGAGCTGTTTTTT. The genes are TRBV27 and TRBJ2-2, with D hard to call. V was pared by 7 bases and J by 2 bases, with 14 bases between. CDR3 size: 15 residues. Germline values: CDR1 MNHEY, CDR2 SMNVEV (reference sequence).

The chain carries TRBV19 and TRBJ1-5, with 9 bases identical to TRBD1. Germline CDR1 LNHDA, CDR2 SQIVND (reference sequence). Trimming at V came to 7 bases and at J to 4 bases, leaving 5 bases not matched to a gene. The CDR3 runs 14 residues. Here the CDR3 reads CASKGQGENQPQHF. In DNA form, the CDR3 reads TGTGCCAGTAAGGGACAGGGAGAGAATCAGCCCCAGCATTTT.

This sequence joins TRBV5-8 and TRBJ1-5; the D gene is possibly TRBD1 (5 bases). The germline gives CDR1 SGHTS, CDR2 YDEGEE. The V gene lost 1 base and the J gene lost 4 bases, with 12 bases spanning the gap. This CDR3 is built from 15 residues. The chain's CDR3 is CASSLQGVRNQPQHF. The CDR3 DNA sequence: TGTGCCAGCAGCTTGCAAGGGGTAAGGAATCAGCCCCAGCATTTT.

This clone was seen only a few times. V usage is TRBV4-1 and J usage is TRBJ2-7, with 9 bases matching TRBD2. V shed 0 bases, J shed 3 bases, and the junction held 6 bases outside the gene matches. There are 16 residues in the CDR3. Germline assignment: CDR1 MGHRA and CDR2 YSYEKL. CDR3 loop: CASSQDGLAGNYEQYF. CDR3 in DNA: TGCGCCAGCAGCCAAGATGGGCTAGCGGGGAACTACGAGCAGTACTTC.

CDR3 sequence (DNA): TGTGCCAGCAGCTTACAGCGGGGGGAGACCCAGTACTTC. Translated, it gives CASSLQRGETQYF. The chain has TRBV7-2 and TRBJ2-5; 8 nucleotides agree with TRBD2. The germline V gene encodes CDR1 SGHTA and CDR2 FQGNSA. After removal of 2 bases from V and 5 bases from J, the junction contained 1 base not matched to a gene. The CDR3 covers 13 residues.

The chain recombines TRBV27 with TRBJ2-7; maybe TRBD2 (6 bases). The CDR3 runs to 14 residues. From germline, CDR1 is MNHEY and CDR2 SMNVEV (reference sequence). V shed 4 bases and J shed 5 bases, with 15 bases lying between them. The CDR3, as DNA: TGTGCCAGCAGTTACGCCGGGACTTCCCACGAGCAGTACTTC. This translates into CASSYAGTSHEQYF.

The gene calls are TRBV25-1 and TRBJ1-2, with D perhaps matching TRBD1 (6 bases). This CDR3 is 14 amino acids long. Germline CDR1 and CDR2: MGHDK and SYGVNS. Trimming pared 6 bases from V and 4 bases from J, leaving 15 bases between. The CDR3 coding sequence is TGTGCCAGCAGCCCTGGCGACAGGTTCTATGGCTACACCTTC. It yields the protein CASSPGDRFYGYTF.

The genes are TRBV4-3 and TRBJ1-5, with 7 bases that match TRBD1. Germline V lookup: CDR1 LGHNA, CDR2 YSLEER. The length of the CDR3 is 15 residues. The V gene end was trimmed by 1 base and the J gene end by 6 bases; junction bases not matched to a gene: 6. CDR3 DNA: TGCGCCAGCAGCCAAGTTTGGTCAGGGGGTCAGCCCCAGCATTTT. It yields the protein CASSQVWSGGQPQHF.

The chain joins TRBV27 to TRBJ2-7; the D is unclear. This CDR3 region has 13 residues. V gave up 2 bases and J gave up 3 bases, with 8 bases separating them. Germline V CDR1 and CDR2: MNHEY, SMNVEV (reference sequence). The CDR3 DNA reads as TGTGCCAGCAGTTTAATGCCACTCTACGAGCAGTACTTC. Translated: CASSLMPLYEQYF.

The V call is TRBV25-1, the J call TRBJ2-5; 8 bases are shared with TRBD1. V lost 4 bases and J lost 2; bases outside the gene matches: 3. CDR1 MGHDK and CDR2 SYGVNS come from the germline V gene. This CDR3 contains 14 residues. The CDR3 DNA follows: TGTGCCAGCAGTGCATGGACAGGGCAAGAGACCCAGTACTTC. It codes for CASSAWTGQETQYF.

This chain uses TRBV29-1 with TRBJ2-1, with 10 bases fitting TRBD1. Germline CDR1 reads SQVTM; CDR2 reads ANQGSEA. V trimming: 8 bases; J trimming: 4 bases; junction bases outside the gene matches: 11. The CDR3 totals 15 residues. The DNA for the CDR3 is TGCAGCTACCTGGGGACAGGGGCGTTATACAATGAGCAGTTCTTC. Amino acid sequence: CSYLGTGALYNEQFF.

This clone turned up a few times. The rearrangement links TRBV6-4 to TRBJ2-7, with 12 bases lining up with TRBD2. The CDR3 contains 15 residues. V shed 3 bases, J shed 4 bases, and the junction held 4 bases outside the gene matches. Germline-derived CDR1 and CDR2 are MRHNA and SNTAGT. Here the CDR3 DNA reads TGTGCCAGCAGTGAAGATCTAGCGGGAGGGTACGAGCAGTACTTC. Translation gives CASSEDLAGGYEQYF.

The chain combines TRBV27 with TRBJ2-7; no clear D. The CDR3 spans 13 residues. Germline CDR1 reads MNHEY; CDR2 reads SMNVEV (reference sequence). Trimming removed 3 bases from V and 3 bases from J, with 9 bases in between. CDR3 amino acids: CASSFGTIYEQYF. In DNA form, the CDR3 reads TGTGCCAGCAGTTTTGGCACCATCTACGAGCAGTACTTC.